These T cell receptor beta chains were read from a single sample in a study of blood T cell repertoires in COVID-19. TCRdb keeps only in-frame clones here, not all; method: immunoSEQ multiplex PCR. The sample carries about 120,000 clones, 75% to 90% recorded once. Specimen: peripheral blood. These receptors originate from a woman aged 55-70 years with COVID-19, enrolled during active disease. CDR3s include the opening cysteine and the closing phenylalanine or tryptophan. A D gene is named only where the DNA matches it firmly. Rows may omit the clone size; those that give it use once, few, many or a size class.

V gene	D gene	clone size	J gene	CDR3 DNA	CDR3 protein
TRBV10-3	NA	NA	TRBJ2-2	TGTGCCATCAGTGAGGCGGGGCCGGGGCGGCGGCCCAACACCGGGGAGCTGTTTTTT	CAISEAGPGRRPNTGELFF
TRBV27	TRBD1	NA	TRBJ1-4	TGTGCCAGCAGAGGGGGCACAAATGAAAAACTGTTTTTT	CASRGGTNEKLFF
TRBV19	TRBD1	NA	TRBJ1-2	TGTGCCAGTAGTAGGACAGGAGGCGGTGGCTACACCTTC	CASSRTGGGGYTF
TRBV7-9	NA	NA	TRBJ1-2	TGTGCCAGCAGCCCCCGGAGGCCCGCCGGCTACACCTTC	CASSPRRPAGYTF
TRBV11-3	NA	NA	TRBJ2-3	TGTGCCAGCAGTCTAAGTCATGTTGCTAGCACAGATACGCAGTATTTT	CASSLSHVASTDTQYF
TRBV25-1	NA	few	TRBJ2-2	TGTGCCAGCAGTCGTATAGTCGAGGGCACCGGGGAGCTGTTTTTT	CASSRIVEGTGELFF
TRBV18	TRBD1	NA	TRBJ1-2	TGTGCCAGCTCACTACCAGGGGGTGGCGACTATGGCTACACCTTC	CASSLPGGGDYGYTF
TRBV2	TRBD1	NA	TRBJ1-6	TGTGCCAGCAGCGGGGACAGCCTTAATTCACCCCTCCACTTT	CASSGDSLNSPLHF
TRBV7-3	TRBD1	few	TRBJ1-1	TGTGCCAGCAGCTCGGGACAGGGAGCTACTGAAGCTTTCTTT	CASSSGQGATEAFF
TRBV2	NA	NA	TRBJ1-2	TGTGCCAGCCCCCGGAACAGGGTCTATGGCTACACCTTC	CASPRNRVYGYTF
TRBV5-1	TRBD2	once	TRBJ2-2	TGCGCCAGCAGCAAGCAGGGAGGGGCGAACACCGGGGAGCTGTTTTTT	CASSKQGGANTGELFF
TRBV7-9	TRBD2	NA	TRBJ2-7	TGTGCCAGCACCACACTAGCGGGGTCTTCCGAGCAGTACTTC	CASTTLAGSSEQYF
TRBV7-3	NA	NA	TRBJ2-5	TGTGCCAGCAGTCCGGGGGGCAAGACCCAGTACTTC	CASSPGGKTQYF
TRBV6-5	NA	NA	TRBJ1-2	TGTGCCAGCAGTTACGGGGCAGATTCTTCTGGCTACACCTTC	CASSYGADSSGYTF
TRBV7-2	TRBD1	NA	TRBJ1-1	TGTGCCAGCAGCTTAAGGGGACAGGGGGTCACTGAAGCTTTCTTT	CASSLRGQGVTEAFF
TRBV19	NA	NA	TRBJ2-5	TGTGCCAGTGGCCGGGACACATCCTACCAAGAGACCCAGTACTTC	CASGRDTSYQETQYF
TRBV18	NA	few	TRBJ2-7	TGTGCCAGCTCAGACCAGGGATTGGAATACGAGCAGTACTTC	CASSDQGLEYEQYF
TRBV27	NA	NA	TRBJ2-1	TGTGCCAGCAGTTTAAGTTGGGGGGTTGTGTTGGATGAGCAGTTCTTC	CASSLSWGVVLDEQFF
TRBV12-3/TRBV12-4	NA	NA	TRBJ2-7	TGTGCCAGCAGTGGCCTGGACGAGCAGTACTTC	CASSGLDEQYF
TRBV29-1	NA	NA	TRBJ1-4	TGCAGCGTTGTAGGGGCGGGAGAAAAACTGTTTTTT	CSVVGAGEKLFF
TRBV7-2	TRBD1	NA	TRBJ1-5	TGTGCCAGCAGCTTAGCCTCAGGGGGCGCTGGACAGCCCCAGCATTTT	CASSLASGGAGQPQHF
TRBV9	TRBD1	NA	TRBJ1-3	TGTGCCAGCAGCGGAGGGACAGTCTCTGGAAACACCATATATTTT	CASSGGTVSGNTIYF
TRBV7-6	NA	once	TRBJ1-1	TGTGCCAGCAGCTTAGATCAGGGTGGGAACACTGAAGCTTTCTTT	CASSLDQGGNTEAFF
TRBV30	NA	NA	TRBJ1-2	TGTGCCTGGAACAGGGCCTATGGCTACACCTTC	CAWNRAYGYTF
TRBV10-3	NA	once	TRBJ2-5	TGTGCCATCAGTATCGGGGGATGGCAAGAGACCCAGTACTTC	CAISIGGWQETQYF
TRBV11-2	TRBD2	NA	TRBJ2-1	TGTGCCAGCAGCTTAGGACGGCTAGCGGGGGGCCACTCCTACAATGAGCAGTTCTTC	CASSLGRLAGGHSYNEQFF
TRBV30	TRBD2	NA	TRBJ2-3	TGTGCCTGGAGCCTTAGCGGGGGGGGGACAGATACGCAGTATTTT	CAWSLSGGGTDTQYF
TRBV5-6	TRBD1	NA	TRBJ2-7	TGTGCCAGCAGCCCGGGACAGGGACTCGAGCAGTACTTC	CASSPGQGLEQYF
TRBV9	TRBD2	NA	TRBJ2-1	TGTGCCAGCAGCGTACCCCCCCTCGGAGCGGGGGTTTGGAATGAGCAGTTCTTC	CASSVPPLGAGVWNEQFF